This entry describes one T cell receptor (beta chain). The antigen is unknown. The assay was immunoSEQ multiplex PCR, and TCRdb's table has in-frame clones only and misses some. Of 100,000 to 150,000 clones listed, 75% to 85% are singletons. This sample stems from a study of T cell responses to AZD1222 COVID-19 vaccine. Analyses pooled second doses at about 4 or about 12 weeks. Study-wide findings and caveats: Regions left unmutated in variants are reportedly the target of nearly half of spike-specific TCRs. The study sampled repertoires only after the peak T cell response. Clonal diversity was possibly underestimated, and the donors were mostly white British, with more females.

V was shortened by 8 bases and J by 4 bases, with 21 bases between the two germline ends. The CDR3 is made up of 15 amino acids. CDR1 is MGHDK, CDR2 SYGVNS, per germline. The chain carries TRBV25-1 and TRBJ2-7; the D is unclear. The receptor comes from an adult who received the AZD1222 COVID-19 vaccine. Sequencing was performed on peripheral blood, taken 28 days after the second AZD1222 dose. The CDR3 region has the DNA TGTGCCAGCTCGTATTCCCTCTTCGGTGGGTACGAGCAGTACTTC. Translation: CASSYSLFGGYEQYF.